Listed here are 8 T cell receptor beta chains from one sample, sequenced in a study of cytomegalovirus exposure and HLA in healthy donors. The PCR was carried out with 60 Vbeta primers and 13 Jbeta primers. Using immunoSEQ multiplex PCR, the repertoire was profiled, and TCRdb retains in-frame clones only, with some absent. The profile shows 150,000 or so clones, roughly 80% of them singletons. The sequenced material came from PBMCs. These receptors originate from a male donor in good health and CMV-seropositive.

The CDR3 region is CSVKQGGLATEAFF. The CDR3 DNA sequence: TGCAGCGTTAAGCAGGGGGGACTGGCCACGGAAGCTTTCTTT. J is TRBJ1-1 and V is TRBV29-1; 7 nucleotides agree with TRBD1. Germline CDR1 SQVTM, CDR2 ANQGSEA. The CDR3 has 14 amino acids. The V segment lost 5 bases and the J segment 8 bases; nucleotides outside the gene matches: 14.

The chain is built from TRBV6-1 and TRBJ2-7; possible D gene TRBD2, 6 bases. The CDR3 totals 13 residues. The V gene's germline CDR1 is MNHNS and CDR2 SASEGT. V lost 0 bases and J lost 3, with 6 bases in between. The CDR3 protein is CASSEAEGYEQYF. The CDR3 bases are TGTGCCAGCAGTGAAGCGGAGGGCTACGAGCAGTACTTC.

The chain is built from TRBV7-9 and TRBJ1-4; 10 nucleotides align to TRBD1. CDR1 is SEHNR, CDR2 FQNEAQ, per germline (reference sequence). This CDR3 is 18 amino acids long. Losses at the gene ends were 1 base for V and 0 bases for J; bases not matched to a gene: 5. The CDR3 loop reads CASSLVGTGAATNEKLFF. The CDR3 nucleotides are TGTGCCAGCAGCTTAGTCGGGACAGGGGCGGCAACTAATGAAAAACTGTTTTTT.

In regard to this clone: At one boundary the junction diverges from the germline segment, which might be a read error. The chain links TRBV7-7 to TRBJ2-5, with D possibly being TRBD1 (5 bases). This CDR3 has 13 amino acids. Germline V gene data show CDR1 as SSHAT and CDR2 as FNYEAQ (reference sequence). The CDR3 here is CASSLRQKETQYF. The CDR3 DNA reads TGTGCTAGCAGCTTAAGACAGAAAGAGACCCAGTACTTC.

This clone was seen a handful of times. The V gene is TRBV28, the J gene TRBJ2-6; the match to TRBD1 covers 10 bases. CDR1 is MDHEN and CDR2 is SYDVKM in the germline V gene. The CDR3 is 18 amino acids. Losses at the gene ends were 5 bases for V and 1 base for J; bases not matched to a gene: 8. CDR3 protein: CASSPLGQGVSGANVLTF. In DNA form, the CDR3 reads TGTGCCAGCAGTCCCCTCGGACAGGGGGTATCTGGGGCCAACGTCCTGACTTTC.

Only a few counts were recorded for this clone. The rearrangement links TRBV4-3 to TRBJ1-6; 10 bases agree with TRBD1. Germline CDR1 is LGHNA and CDR2 is YSLEER. The length of the CDR3 is 15 residues. The V gene end was trimmed by 3 bases and the J gene end by 10 bases; junction bases not matched to a gene: 6. The CDR3 reads CASSHHRDRGSPLHF. In DNA form, the CDR3 reads TGCGCCAGCAGCCATCACCGGGACAGGGGATCACCCCTCCACTTT.

The chain carries TRBV19 and TRBJ2-1; 12 nucleotides match TRBD2. Unmatched junction bases numbered 7, after V lost 4 bases and J lost 6 bases. This CDR3 is 16 amino acids long. Germline CDR1 is LNHDA and CDR2 is SQIVND (reference sequence). CDR3 sequence reads: CASSTLAGGPSNEQFF. CDR3 nucleotides: TGTGCCAGTAGTACGCTAGCGGGAGGGCCGTCCAATGAGCAGTTCTTC.

DNA of the CDR3: TGTGCCAGCAGCTTAGGAGCAGGACTAGCGGGAGGGAGGAATGAGCAGTTCTTC. This codes for CASSLGAGLAGGRNEQFF. This sequence joins TRBV7-9 and TRBJ2-1, with 15 bases identical to TRBD2. CDR3 length: 18 residues. Germline CDR1 and CDR2: SEHNR and FQNEAQ (reference sequence). The V and J ends lost 1 base and 7 bases, in that order; junction bases with no gene match: 8.